This is a list of T cell receptor beta chains from one sample in a study of CD4 T cells in relation to SARS-CoV-2 and coronaviruses. No antigen is known for these receptors. TCRdb's copy holds only in-frame clones and misses some; the assay was immunoSEQ multiplex PCR. The repertoire holds under 25,000 clones, with about 80% as singletons. Sequences were obtained from CD4+ T cells from PBMCs, cultured in vitro. The receptors shown here come from a human donor in good health. The conserved cysteine and the conserved F or W are not part of the CDR3 here.

v_gene: TRBV2; CDR3aa: ASTTGQQNTEAF
v_gene: TRBV12-5; CDR3aa: ASGLVDEQY
v_gene: TRBV11-2; CDR3aa: ASSPFGTSGKDYEQY
v_gene: TRBV18; CDR3aa: ASSPQFQETQY
v_gene: TRBV9; CDR3aa: ASSVESNQPQH
v_gene: TRBV7-2; CDR3aa: ASSLNTGNRSPLH
v_gene: TRBV29-1; CDR3aa: SAGTSGSPHEQF
v_gene: TRBV11-3; CDR3aa: ASSQGGRGETQY
v_gene: TRBV9; CDR3aa: ASSGGASYEQY
v_gene: TRBV7-6; CDR3aa: ASSLDRVARAYNEQF
v_gene: TRBV19; CDR3aa: ASSMWVITDTQY
v_gene: TRBV15; CDR3aa: ATSRELAGAGDTQY
v_gene: TRBV11-3; CDR3aa: ASSLGGSSGQETQY
v_gene: TRBV5-7; CDR3aa: ASSLFYGYT
v_gene: TRBV28; CDR3aa: ASSQGGLAGVGGETQY
v_gene: TRBV19; CDR3aa: ASHGRSGVQETQY
v_gene: TRBV6-1; CDR3aa: ASSENGSYGYT
v_gene: TRBV4-2; CDR3aa: ASSQDLAVAYEQY
v_gene: TRBV7-3; CDR3aa: ASSLKGGETQY
v_gene: TRBV5-1; CDR3aa: ASYGLAGGPDTQY
v_gene: TRBV7-9; CDR3aa: ASSPGGGTDEQF
v_gene: TRBV3-1/TRBV3-2; CDR3aa: ASTWTRTGGRETQY
v_gene: TRBV11-1; CDR3aa: ASSPRTRRDTQY
v_gene: TRBV3-1/TRBV3-2; CDR3aa: ASSQDGGLAGGREQF
v_gene: TRBV25-1; CDR3aa: ASSPHGGARAEAF
v_gene: TRBV5-1; CDR3aa: ASSLGRGEQY
v_gene: TRBV10-1; CDR3aa: ASSEFHQGGTEAF
v_gene: TRBV6-5; CDR3aa: ASLLAGGNEQY
v_gene: TRBV12-3/TRBV12-4; CDR3aa: ASSLYGGTEAF
v_gene: TRBV5-1; CDR3aa: ASSPPDREYEQY